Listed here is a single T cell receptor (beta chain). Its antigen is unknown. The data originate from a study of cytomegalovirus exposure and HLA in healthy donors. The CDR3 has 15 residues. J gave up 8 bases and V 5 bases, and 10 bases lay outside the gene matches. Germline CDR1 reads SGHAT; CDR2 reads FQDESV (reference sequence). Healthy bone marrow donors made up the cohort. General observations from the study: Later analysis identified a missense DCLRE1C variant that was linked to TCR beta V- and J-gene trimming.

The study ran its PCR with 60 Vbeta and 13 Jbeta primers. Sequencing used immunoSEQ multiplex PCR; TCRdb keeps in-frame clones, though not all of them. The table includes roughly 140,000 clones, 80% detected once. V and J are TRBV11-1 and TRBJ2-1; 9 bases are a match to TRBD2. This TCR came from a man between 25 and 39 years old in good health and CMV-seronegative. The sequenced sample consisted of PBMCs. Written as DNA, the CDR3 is TGTGCCAGCAGCCGGACGGTGGGGACTAGCTATGAGCAGTTCTTC. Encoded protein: CASSRTVGTSYEQFF.